A single sample is the source of the 32 T cell receptor beta chains below, sequenced in a study of T-cell reconstitution after alpha-beta-depleted transplantation in children. A library of TCRbeta sequences, prepared with unique molecular identifiers, was generated. TCRdb redid the calling of the PCR reads with MiXCR, one entry per CDR3 protein. The sample holds about 610,000 distinct CDR3 sequences, approximately 30% seen once. The specimen was PBMCs, collected before TCRalphabeta/CD19-depleted stem cell transplant. All receptors come from a boy under two years old with Wiskott-Aldrich syndrome, due to receive a stem cell transplant.

The rearrangement links TRBV4-1 to TRBJ1-4, with unresolved D. The CDR3 runs to 13 residues. V lost 1 base to trimming and J lost 8 bases, with 8 bases between them. Germline V gene lookup returns CDR1 MGHRA and CDR2 YSYEKL. This CDR3 is CASSQGLGEKLFF. The CDR3 bases are TGCGCCAGCAGCCAAGGCCTTGGCGAAAAACTGTTTTTT.

This clonotype was seen repeatedly, ten times or more. At one end the junction does not follow the germline gene, possibly because of a read error. J is TRBJ2-1 and V is TRBV5-1; 7 bases are shared with TRBD2. The V gene's germline CDR1 is SGHRS and CDR2 YFSETQ. The CDR3 loop spans 14 amino acids. The CDR3 DNA is TGTGCCAGCAGCTGGACTAGCTCCTACAATGAGCAGTTCTTC. Its translation is CASSWTSSYNEQFF.

In this sample, this clonotype turned up a few times. This chain links TRBV6-1 with TRBJ2-3; 10 nucleotides match TRBD2. V was clipped by 6 bases and J by 3 bases; unmatched bases: 12. The CDR3 runs 17 residues. The germline V gene encodes CDR1 MNHNS and CDR2 SASEGT. In nucleotides, the CDR3 is TGTGCCAGCAGCCGCCCCACCACTAGCGGGATTACAGATACGCAGTATTTT. It codes for CASSRPTTSGITDTQYF.

The chain is built from TRBV10-3 and TRBJ2-7; 7 nucleotides line up with TRBD2. Looked up from germline, CDR1 is ENHRY and CDR2 is SYGVKD. The V gene end was trimmed by 6 bases and the J gene end by 0 bases; junction bases not matched to a gene: 2. The CDR3 has 13 amino acids. The CDR3 protein is CAIRKRDSYEQYF. CDR3 DNA sequence: TGTGCCATCAGGAAGCGGGACTCCTACGAGCAGTACTTC.

This clonotype has more than one count but fewer than ten. V is TRBV3-1 and J is TRBJ2-7, with D perhaps given as TRBD1 or TRBD2 (5 bases each). CDR3 length: 13 residues. Germline V gene lookup returns CDR1 LGHDT and CDR2 YNNKEL (reference sequence). V lost 6 bases, J lost 7 bases, and 16 bases lay in between. The CDR3 nucleotides read TGTGCCAGCAGTGCCAACTATGGGGGTGAGCAGTACTTC. Its protein product is CASSANYGGEQYF.

The V and J genes are TRBV12-3 or TRBV12-4 and TRBJ1-6; D not certain. This CDR3 contains 11 residues. The ends were cut back, 2 bases at V and 16 bases at J, with 9 bases in the middle. For the CDR3, the DNA is TGTGCCAGCAGTTTAAGGGAACGGCTCCACTTT. Residues: CASSLRERLHF.

The rearrangement uses TRBV5-1 and TRBJ2-1; a possible D gene is TRBD1 (5 bases). This CDR3 comprises 15 residues. V lost 0 bases and J 9 bases, leaving 16 bases between the germline ends. Germline V CDR1 and CDR2: SGHRS, YFSETQ. The CDR3 coding sequence is TGCGCCAGCAGCTTGGGAGGTCTCAGGGTCGGTGAGCAGTTCTTC. Translation gives CASSLGGLRVGEQFF. Together with reference TRBV5-1 and TRBJ2-1, the CDR3 gives the full variable domain: KAGVTQTPRYLIKTRGQQVTLSCSPISGHRSVSWYQQTPGQGLQFLFEYFSETQRNKGNFPGRFSGRQFSNSRSEMNVSTLELGDSALYLCASSLGGLRVGEQFFGPGTRLTVL.

The V call is TRBV19, the J call TRBJ1-5; D uncertain. Per the germline V gene, CDR1 is LNHDA and CDR2 is SQIVND (reference sequence). The V gene lost 5 bases and the J gene lost 1 base, with 9 bases spanning the gap. This CDR3 region has 14 residues. Written as DNA, the CDR3 is TGTGCCAGTAGTTACAGCAAGAGCAATCAGCCCCAGCATTTT. Translating it yields CASSYSKSNQPQHF.

The chain combines TRBV28 with TRBJ2-7, with 8 bases lining up with TRBD1. V shed 6 bases, J shed 5 bases, and the junction held 12 bases outside the gene matches. This CDR3 is built from 15 residues. Germline CDR1 MDHEN, CDR2 SYDVKM. CDR3 protein: CASSPPRQGWNEQYF. CDR3 nucleotide sequence: TGTGCCAGCAGCCCCCCCCGACAGGGGTGGAACGAGCAGTACTTC. The entire variable domain, with the rest obtained from reference TRBV28 and TRBJ2-7, is as follows: DVKVTQSSRYLVKRTGEKVFLECVQDMDHENMFWYRQDPGLGLRLIYFSYDVKMKEKGDIPEGYSVSREKKERFSLILESASTNQTSMYLCASSPPRQGWNEQYFGPGTRLTVT.

CDR3 region: CATSPRALQRNEQFF. The CDR3 nucleotides read TGTGCCACCAGTCCTCGGGCCTTACAAAGGAATGAGCAGTTCTTC. This chain uses TRBV24-1 with TRBJ2-1; D is unresolved. Germline loops: CDR1 KGHDR, CDR2 SFDVKD. Trimming shortened V by 6 bases and J by 7 bases, and 18 bases separated the two germline ends. The CDR3 consists of 15 residues.

This clonotype was observed a handful of times. This chain uses TRBV6-2 or TRBV6-3 with TRBJ1-5, with D possibly being TRBD1 (5 bases). Germline V gene lookup returns CDR1 MNHEY and CDR2 SVGEGT. Trimming took 5 bases from V and 5 from J, leaving 19 bases between them. The CDR3 has 16 amino acids. CDR3 in DNA: TGTGCCAGCAGTCCTGAGGGACGGCTAAGCTATCAGCCCCAGCATTTT. It is translated as CASSPEGRLSYQPQHF.

This clonotype has only a few counts. The chain couples TRBV10-3 to TRBJ2-2, with 7 bases aligning to TRBD2. Germline V gene lookup returns CDR1 ENHRY and CDR2 SYGVKD. The junction had 5 bases not matched to a gene; V was cut back by 7 bases and J by 6 bases. This CDR3 spans 13 amino acids. The CDR3 is CAITYTSAGELFF. The CDR3 nucleotides are TGTGCCATCACCTATACTAGCGCCGGGGAGCTGTTTTTT.

This clonotype was recorded a few times. The chain couples TRBV5-1 to TRBJ2-3, with TRBD2 matching 12 bases. The length of the CDR3 is 18 residues. Germline V gene lookup returns CDR1 SGHRS and CDR2 YFSETQ. Trimming cost V 1 base and J 3 bases; bases outside gene matches: 9. CDR3 in amino acids: CASSLMPSGRGVTDTQYF. In DNA form, the CDR3 reads TGCGCCAGCAGCTTGATGCCTAGCGGGAGGGGCGTGACAGATACGCAGTATTTT.

The chain recombines TRBV5-1 with TRBJ2-3; D remains unclear. The CDR3 is 13 amino acids. The ends were cut back, 3 bases at V and 1 base at J, with 6 bases in the middle. The germline V gene encodes CDR1 SGHRS and CDR2 YFSETQ. CDR3 loop: CASSWSGTDTQYF. CDR3 in DNA: TGCGCCAGCAGCTGGAGCGGCACAGATACGCAGTATTTT.

CDR3 bases: TGTGCCAGCAGCAATAAAATAGACAGGGGTTCTGGGGCCAACGTCCTGACTTTC. Encoded protein: CASSNKIDRGSGANVLTF. The chain joins TRBV21-1 to TRBJ2-6; TRBD1 is the table's D call, not checked against the DNA. TRBV21-1 represents a pseudogene. The CDR3 consists of 18 residues.

The chain employs TRBV20-1 and TRBJ2-1; no firm D call. CDR3 length: 12 residues. From germline, CDR1 is DFQATT and CDR2 SNEGSKA (reference sequence). The CDR3 sequence: CTSSNAVNEQFF. CDR3 DNA sequence: TGCACCTCAAGCAACGCAGTCAATGAGCAGTTCTTC.

This clonotype came up a few times. The gene calls are TRBV12-3 or TRBV12-4 and TRBJ1-5; D remains unclear. This CDR3 has 14 residues. Trimming cost V 3 bases and J 0 bases, with 6 bases left between them. In nucleotides, the CDR3 is TGTGCCAGCAGTTTTTGGGGTAGCAATCAGCCCCAGCATTTT. Its translation is CASSFWGSNQPQHF.

In this sample, this clonotype turned up a few times. CDR3: CATAETRGSDEQYF. The CDR3 bases are TGCGCCACCGCTGAAACTAGGGGGTCGGACGAGCAGTACTTC. The V and J genes are TRBV5-1 and TRBJ2-7; tentatively, D is TRBD1 (6 bases). This CDR3 is built from 14 residues. V gave up 9 bases and J gave up 5 bases, with 21 bases separating them. Per germline, CDR1 SGHRS and CDR2 YFSETQ.

This clonotype was observed a few times. V and J are TRBV29-1 and TRBJ2-6, with D maybe TRBD1 (6 bases). V was clipped by 5 bases and J by 4 bases, with 9 bases between them. The CDR3 is 13 residues long. Per germline, CDR1 SQVTM and CDR2 ANQGSEA. Written as DNA, the CDR3 is TGCAGCGTTTGGGGGCGCGGGGCCAACGTCCTGACTTTC. As protein: CSVWGRGANVLTF.

The chain combines TRBV5-1 with TRBJ2-7, with D maybe TRBD2 (7 bases). The CDR3 spans 17 residues. Germline V gives CDR1 SGHRS, CDR2 YFSETQ. V lost 4 bases to trimming and J lost 0 bases, with 20 bases between them. CDR3 in DNA: TGCGCCAGCAGCCCCGACACGGGGGGCTCGTACTCCTACGAGCAGTACTTC. Translated: CASSPDTGGSYSYEQYF.

This clonotype was counted between two and nine times. This chain uses TRBV6-1 with TRBJ2-1, with 8 nucleotides matching TRBD1. The CDR3 length is 16 residues. Trimming cost V 5 bases and J 3 bases; bases outside gene matches: 9. Germline CDR1 MNHNS, CDR2 SASEGT. CDR3 amino acids: CASSPWRTGLYNEQFF. CDR3 sequence (DNA): TGTGCCAGCAGTCCGTGGAGGACAGGGCTCTACAATGAGCAGTTCTTC.

This clonotype appeared a few times. V is TRBV20-1 and J is TRBJ2-3; tentative D call: TRBD2 (6 bases). This CDR3 contains 14 residues. Looked up from germline, CDR1 is DFQATT and CDR2 is SNEGSKA (reference sequence). The V and J ends lost 5 bases and 1 base respectively, with 13 bases between them. CDR3 region: CSAHRAGRTDTQYF. DNA for the CDR3: TGCAGTGCTCATCGGGCGGGGCGCACAGATACGCAGTATTTT.

The rearrangement uses TRBV7-3 and TRBJ1-6; TRBD1 matches 12 bases. CDR1 is SGHTA and CDR2 is FQGTGA in the germline V gene. V was pared by 5 bases and J by 9 bases, with 2 bases of the junction left unmatched. The CDR3 spans 14 residues. CDR3 amino acids: CASSPGQGASPLHF. CDR3 coding DNA: TGTGCCAGCAGCCCGGGACAGGGGGCTTCACCCCTCCACTTT. Filled out from reference TRBV7-3 and TRBJ1-6, the complete variable domain reads GAGVSQTPSNKVTEKGKYVELRCDPISGHTALYWYRQSLGQGPEFLIYFQGTGAADDSGLPNDRFFAVRPEGSVSTLKIQRTERGDSAVYLCASSPGQGASPLHFGNGTRLTVT.

The chain recombines TRBV20-1 with TRBJ1-4; TRBD1 might be the D (6 bases). Germline values: CDR1 DFQATT, CDR2 SNEGSKA (reference sequence). V was trimmed by 3 bases and J by 3 bases, leaving 8 bases between them. The CDR3 sequence is 13 residues long. The CDR3 sequence is CSASHRANEKLFF. In DNA form, the CDR3 reads TGCAGTGCTAGCCACAGGGCTAATGAAAAACTGTTTTTT.

This clonotype was counted between two and nine times. V gene TRBV5-1 combines with J gene TRBJ2-7; 7 bases agree with TRBD2. Trimming removed 0 bases from V and 6 bases from J; junction bases left unmatched: 6. In germline, CDR1 is SGHRS, CDR2 YFSETQ. CDR3 size: 14 residues. CDR3: CASSLGLATREQYF. CDR3 nucleotides: TGCGCCAGCAGCTTGGGACTAGCCACGCGCGAGCAGTACTTC.

This chain connects TRBV7-2 to TRBJ2-2, with TRBD2 identical over 13 bases. The J segment lost 9 bases and the V segment lost 3 bases, leaving 7 bases of the junction unmatched. The CDR3 is 16 residues long. Germline lookup yields CDR1 SGHTA and CDR2 FQGNSA. The CDR3 sequence: CASSFRTSGRYRELFF. The CDR3 DNA reads TGTGCCAGCAGCTTCCGGACTAGCGGGAGATATAGGGAGCTGTTTTTT.

This clonotype was seen a few times. The chain couples TRBV7-9 to TRBJ1-1; D possibly corresponds to TRBD1 (5 bases). Trimming stripped 5 bases from V and 0 bases from J, with 10 bases between. From germline, CDR1 is SEHNR and CDR2 FQNEAQ (reference sequence). The CDR3 is made up of 14 amino acids. The CDR3 bases are TGTGCCAGCAGCCCCATGACAGTGAACACTGAAGCTTTCTTT. This encodes CASSPMTVNTEAFF. The variable domain in full, with the rest retrieved from reference TRBV7-9 and TRBJ1-1, is DTGVSQNPRHKITKRGQNVTFRCDPISEHNRLYWYRQTLGQGPEFLTYFQNEAQLEKSRLLSDRFSAERPKGSFSTLEIQRTEQGDSAMYLCASSPMTVNTEAFFGQGTRLTVV.

This clonotype was detected only a few times. The gene calls are TRBV5-1 and TRBJ2-3; no clear D gene. V was trimmed by 2 bases and J by 6 bases, leaving 19 bases between them. In germline, CDR1 is SGHRS, CDR2 YFSETQ. CDR3 size: 16 residues. The CDR3 loop reads CASSFDKRLRPDTQYF. CDR3 sequence (DNA): TGCGCCAGCAGCTTCGACAAACGCCTCCGCCCGGATACGCAGTATTTT.

This clonotype has a handful of counts. CDR3 sequence reads: CASQGDLPGELFF. The DNA of the CDR3 is TGCGCCAGCCAGGGGGATCTCCCCGGGGAGCTGTTTTTT. This sequence joins TRBV4-1 and TRBJ2-2; 7 bases match TRBD1. With V trimmed by 8 bases and J by 6 bases, 6 bases remained unmatched. In germline, CDR1 is MGHRA, CDR2 YSYEKL. The CDR3 extends over 13 amino acids.

V and J are TRBV5-1 and TRBJ2-2, with 16 bases that match TRBD2. CDR3 length equals 18 residues. V gave up 4 bases and J gave up 0 bases; unmatched junction bases: 3. Germline lookup yields CDR1 SGHRS and CDR2 YFSETQ. DNA of the CDR3: TGCGCCAGCAGCCAGGGACTAGCGGGAGGGCCGAACACCGGGGAGCTGTTTTTT. It specifies CASSQGLAGGPNTGELFF.

The chain employs TRBV15 and TRBJ1-4; D remains unclear. V was clipped by 4 bases and J by 7 bases, with 10 bases between them. Germline lookup yields CDR1 LNHNV and CDR2 YYDKDF (reference sequence). The CDR3 is 13 residues long. This CDR3 reads CATSTDSIEKLFF. CDR3 DNA sequence: TGTGCCACCAGCACAGATAGTATTGAAAAACTGTTTTTT.

The V and J genes are TRBV6-1 and TRBJ2-7; a possible D gene is TRBD1 (6 bases). CDR1 is MNHNS, CDR2 SASEGT, per germline. The CDR3 sequence is 15 residues long. V lost 7 bases, J lost 0 bases, and 16 bases lay in between. The CDR3 bases are TGTGCCAGCAAGCAAGGGCAGGGGAGCTCCTACGAGCAGTACTTC. This sequence encodes CASKQGQGSSYEQYF.